This TCR beta chain was captured by sequencing in a study of blood T cell repertoires in COVID-19. Method: immunoSEQ multiplex PCR; TCRdb's copy keeps in-frame clones and lacks some. The table records about 310,000 clones, nearly 90% of them present only once. Enrollment of patients from Seattle took place during active infection, with longitudinal follow-up. From germline, CDR1 is MDHEN and CDR2 SYDVKM. V was trimmed by 3 bases and J by 7 bases, leaving 15 bases between them. The CDR3 spans 15 residues. V usage is TRBV28 and J usage is TRBJ1-4, with D perhaps TRBD1 (6 bases). The source of this sequence is a middle-aged woman with COVID-19, enrolled during active disease. The sequenced material came from peripheral blood. In DNA, the CDR3 is TGTGCCAGCAGTTTTGGCGGGGGGGCAGGTGAAAAACTGTTTTTT. As protein: CASSFGGGAGEKLFF.